The rows below give T cell receptor beta chains drawn from one sample of a study of CD8 T cells in ankylosing spondylitis. TCRdb itself ran the 5' RACE reads through MiXCR, one entry per CDR3 protein. The sample carries some 220,000 distinct CDR3 sequences, around 7.9% recorded once. What was sequenced was blood, either unsorted or a sorted T cell fraction (not recorded which). Receptors originate from a male donor with ankylosing spondylitis. CDR3s include the opening cysteine and the closing phenylalanine or tryptophan. The D gene is left open where the match is weak. Not every row has a clone size; where given, it reads once, few, many or a size class.

v_gene	abundance	d_gene	j_gene	CDR3aa	CDR3nt
TRBV2	many	-	TRBJ2-3	CASTGGDPFSTDTQYF	TGTGCCAGCACCGGAGGGGACCCATTCAGCACAGATACGCAGTATTTT
TRBV11-2	many	TRBD2	TRBJ2-2	CASRRLAGGIGELFF	TGTGCCAGCAGACGACTAGCGGGAGGGATCGGGGAGCTGTTTTTT
TRBV4-3	few	-	TRBJ2-7	CASSPGQTSYEQYF	TGCGCCAGCAGCCCAGGACAGACCTCCTACGAGCAGTACTTC
TRBV4-3	-	TRBD2	TRBJ2-1	CASSPGTSGRDSQFF	TGCGCCAGCAGCCCGGGGACTAGCGGGAGGGACTCCCAGTTCTTC
TRBV27	many	TRBD1	TRBJ1-2	CASSLSPGTGVYGYTF	TGTGCCAGCAGTTTATCTCCCGGGACAGGGGTCTATGGCTACACCTTC
TRBV12-3/TRBV12-4	many	-	TRBJ1-6	CASSLGWGSPLHF	TGTGCCAGCAGTTTGGGATGGGGTTCACCCCTCCACTTT
TRBV7-2	many	-	TRBJ2-4	CASSPQGRRAKNIQYF	TGTGCCAGCAGTCCACAGGGTCGGAGGGCCAAAAACATTCAGTACTTC
TRBV29-1	many	-	TRBJ2-5	CSVEEGIQQETQYF	TGCAGCGTTGAAGAGGGCATACAGCAAGAGACCCAGTACTTC
TRBV30	-	-	TRBJ1-4	CAWRSWSANEKLFF	TGTGCCTGGAGAAGTTGGTCAGCGAATGAAAAACTGTTTTTT
TRBV29-1	many	TRBD2	TRBJ2-5	CSVWNSGRVETQYF	TGCAGCGTTTGGAATAGCGGGAGGGTAGAGACCCAGTACTTC
TRBV7-6	-	-	TRBJ1-1	CASSFPENTEAFF	TGTGCCAGCAGCTTCCCAGAAAACACTGAAGCTTTCTTT
TRBV7-9	many	-	TRBJ2-2	CASTRTVPGELFF	TGTGCCAGCACAAGAACTGTTCCCGGGGAGCTGTTTTTT
TRBV11-2	many	-	TRBJ2-5	CASSLEGWQVYQETQYF	TGTGCCAGCAGCTTAGAGGGATGGCAGGTCTATCAAGAGACCCAGTACTTC
TRBV4-3	many	-	TRBJ1-1	CASSQEEGTARQTEAFF	TGCGCCAGCAGCCAAGAAGAGGGTACCGCTCGTCAAACTGAAGCTTTCTTT
TRBV7-9	many	-	TRBJ2-7	CASSSVHYEQYF	TGTGCCAGCAGCTCTGTCCACTACGAGCAGTACTTC
TRBV5-1	-	TRBD1	TRBJ2-7	CASSLQGVRAVDAYEQYF	TGCGCCAGCAGCTTACAGGGGGTTCGCGCCGTAGATGCCTACGAGCAGTACTTC
TRBV28	few	-	TRBJ1-6	CASSTWVGIRSPLHF	TGTGCCAGCAGCACCTGGGTCGGCATTCGATCACCCCTCCACTTT
TRBV20-1	few	TRBD1	TRBJ2-3	CSAPDRGLDTQYF	TGCAGTGCTCCTGACAGGGGGCTGGATACGCAGTATTTT
TRBV10-2	many	TRBD2	TRBJ2-5	CASSGVGSGKETQYF	TGCGCCAGCAGTGGCGTGGGTAGCGGGAAAGAGACCCAGTACTTC
TRBV5-1	-	TRBD1	TRBJ2-7	CASRPGQNYEQYF	TGCGCCAGCAGGCCGGGACAGAACTACGAGCAGTACTTC
TRBV4-1	many	-	TRBJ1-1	CASSPSPGQPRRDTEAFF	TGCGCCAGCAGCCCCTCCCCCGGACAGCCCCGGAGAGACACTGAAGCTTTCTTT